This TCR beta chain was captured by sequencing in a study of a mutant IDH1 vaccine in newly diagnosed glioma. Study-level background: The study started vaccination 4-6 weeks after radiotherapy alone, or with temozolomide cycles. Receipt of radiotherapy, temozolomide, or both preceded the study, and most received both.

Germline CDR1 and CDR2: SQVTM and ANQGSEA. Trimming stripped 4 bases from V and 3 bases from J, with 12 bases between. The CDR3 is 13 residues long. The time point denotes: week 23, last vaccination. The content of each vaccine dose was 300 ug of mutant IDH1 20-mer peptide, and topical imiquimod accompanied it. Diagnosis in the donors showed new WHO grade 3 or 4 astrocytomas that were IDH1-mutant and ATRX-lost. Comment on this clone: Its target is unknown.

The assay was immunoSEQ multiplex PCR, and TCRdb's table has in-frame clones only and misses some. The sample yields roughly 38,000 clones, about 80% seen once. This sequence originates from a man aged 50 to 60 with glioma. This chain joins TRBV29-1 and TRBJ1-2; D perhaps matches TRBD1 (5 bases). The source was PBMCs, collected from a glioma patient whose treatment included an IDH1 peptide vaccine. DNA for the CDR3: TGCAGCGTTGGTATAGGGGCTGACTATGGCTACACCTTC. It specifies CSVGIGADYGYTF.